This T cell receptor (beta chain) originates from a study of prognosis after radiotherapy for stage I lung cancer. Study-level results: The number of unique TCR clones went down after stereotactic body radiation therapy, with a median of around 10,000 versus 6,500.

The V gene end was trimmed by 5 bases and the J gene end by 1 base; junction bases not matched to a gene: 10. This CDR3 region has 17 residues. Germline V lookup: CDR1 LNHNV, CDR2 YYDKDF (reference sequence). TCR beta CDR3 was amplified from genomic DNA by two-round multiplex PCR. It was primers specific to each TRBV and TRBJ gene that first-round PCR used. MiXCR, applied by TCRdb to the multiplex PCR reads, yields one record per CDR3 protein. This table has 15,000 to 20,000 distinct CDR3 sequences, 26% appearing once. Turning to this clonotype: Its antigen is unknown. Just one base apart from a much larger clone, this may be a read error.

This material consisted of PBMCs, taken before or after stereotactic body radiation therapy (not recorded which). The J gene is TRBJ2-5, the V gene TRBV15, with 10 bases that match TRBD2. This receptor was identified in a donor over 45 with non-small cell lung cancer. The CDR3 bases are TGTGCCACCAGCGACCTATGGGGACTAGCGACCCAAGAGACCCAGTACTTC. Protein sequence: CATSDLWGLATQETQYF.